This TCR beta chain was sequenced for a study of human T cells and chemical hapten exposure. The library tagged each cDNA molecule with unique molecular identifiers. A single record per CDR3 protein comes from TCRdb applying MiXCR to the RACE reads. The table shows 350,000 to 450,000 distinct CDR3 sequences, with around 5.5% occurring only once. The time point was: pre-sensitization, week 0. Documented treatment: therapeutic diphenylcyclopropenone sensitization with weekly scalp DPC. CDR3 length: 12 amino acids. The V gene's germline CDR1 is SQVTM and CDR2 ANQGSEA. V lost 4 bases and J 6 bases, leaving 9 bases between the germline ends. This clonotype was found a few times.

The genes are TRBV29-1 and TRBJ1-4; D not certain. This clonotype was sampled from a woman in her fifties or sixties with alopecia areata. Some clones in this sample may be carry-over from other donors' samples. The sequencing here drew on whole blood, taken in connection with sensitization to the hapten diphenylcyclopropenone (DPC). CDR3 coding DNA: TGCAGCGTTGGAAACTTTTATGAAAAACTGTTTTTT. The encoded protein is CSVGNFYEKLFF.